This T cell receptor beta chain was recovered during a study of human CD8 memory T cell subsets. The study's findings and limits: For stem-like memory and precursor exhausted T cells, diversity was similarly high, which was not true of effector memory cells. In the comparison of repertoires, stem-like memory and precursor exhausted T cells overlapped only minimally.

The TCR beta sequencing libraries came from UMI-labeled 5' RACE. TCRdb reprocessed the 5' RACE reads and stores each CDR3 protein as one record, lacking DNA. The table lists roughly 5,000 distinct CDR3 sequences. CCR7+ PD-1+ TIGIT+ early memory CD8+ cells with dysfunctional traits were TPEX. From healthy donors, buffy coats were the source of the PBMC. Enrichment for total CD8+ T cells was performed by negative magnetic separation. Germline loops: CDR1 LGHNA, CDR2 YNFKEQ. This CDR3 is built from 16 residues. For this clonotype: Its target is unknown.

V gene TRBV4-2 combines with J gene TRBJ2-1; no DNA is available, so the TRBD2 call from TCRdb remains unchecked. Sequencing was performed on CD8+ T cells from PBMCs. The receptor was isolated from a human donor in good health. The CDR3 sequence is CASSLRPGGANNEQFF.